Ten or more counts support the clone carrying this T cell receptor (beta chain). The antigen remains unidentified. These data belong to a study of post-analysis software for immune sequencing data. The overall study: Secondary progressive, relapsing-remitting and progressive-relapsing multiple sclerosis were among the included disease courses.

Germline V gene sequence: CDR1 DFQATT, CDR2 SNEGSKA (reference sequence). Trimming pared 0 bases from V and 6 bases from J, leaving 22 bases between. The CDR3 is made up of 17 amino acids. Prepared libraries of TCR beta cDNA carried unique molecular identifiers. Roughly 450,000 cDNA molecules came from around 0.96 to 9.9 million T cells. TCRdb recomputed calls from the PCR reads with MiXCR, one row per CDR3 protein. The data hold 700,000 to 800,000 distinct CDR3 sequences, with roughly 30% observed a single time. Study conclusions and caveats: Diversity measured as normalized Chao1 was significantly lower in multiple sclerosis patients than in controls. Elevated frequency relative to controls characterized 4 or 5 TRBV segments in patients, TRBV5-6, TRBV5-1 and TRBV20-1 among them. F-measure co-clustering was strong for batch-matched samples.

The sample taken for sequencing was blood. The clonotype was recovered from a girl aged 10 to 17 with multiple sclerosis. V usage is TRBV20-1 and J usage is TRBJ2-3; no clear D gene. The CDR3 DNA sequence: TGCAGTGCTAGAGATCTTCCGCAGTATTTTCAAGCGGATACGCAGTATTTT. Amino acid sequence: CSARDLPQYFQADTQYF.